Sequencing of this T cell receptor beta chain was carried out in a study of blood T cell repertoires in COVID-19. Original methodology: Estimation of nucleated cell counts relied on the amplification of reference gene primers. Libraries were prepared by immunoSEQ multiplex PCR; TCRdb keeps only in-frame clonotypes and omits some of them. D and trimming were read from the DNA, whereas the V and J calls and clone size are those reported in that table. The sample consists of around 130,000 clones, roughly nine tenths of them appearing once. The germline CDR1 and CDR2 sequences are LGHDT and YNNKEL (reference sequence). CDR3 size: 20 residues. V lost 0 bases, J lost 8 bases, and 29 bases lay in between.

Sample: peripheral blood. The receptor comes from a man aged 70 or older with active or convalescent COVID-19. The rearrangement links TRBV3-1 (or the pseudogene TRBV3-2) to TRBJ2-1; the D is unclear. CDR3 bases: TGTGCCAGCAGCCAAGACGCGTTTTTCTCCCCCCACGAATCCAAGCATGAGCAGTTCTTC. Protein: CASSQDAFFSPHESKHEQFF.